This T cell receptor (beta chain) was sequenced in a study of T cells after yellow fever vaccination. Study as a whole: When fractions had low cell numbers, they were prepared with SMART-Seq v4 Ultra Low Input.

This clonotype has only a few counts. The antigen remains undetermined. Notes on the study in general: Boosting was followed by the reappearance of most primary-vaccination clones (around 95% CD4, about 90% CD8).

By 5'RACE template switching, TCR cDNA was produced, with a universal primer site and UMIs added in the process. TCRdb re-called the 5' RACE reads with MiXCR, one entry per CDR3 protein. The sample consists of some 390,000 distinct CDR3 sequences, around 20% of them appearing once. Trimming stripped 11 bases from V and 6 bases from J, with 12 bases between. The CDR3 has 12 residues. CDR1 is KGHDR and CDR2 is SFDVKD in the germline V gene. This TCR was recovered from a man aged 18 to 29 who received the YFV17D yellow fever vaccine. The chain is built from TRBV24-1 and TRBJ2-2; D is undetermined. Sequencing was performed on PBMCs, taken before the yellow fever booster vaccination. CDR3 DNA sequence: TGTGCCATAGGCAACTCCGCCGGGGAGCTGTTTTTT. Residues: CAIGNSAGELFF.